This T cell receptor (beta chain) came from a study of tumor and adjacent non-tumor tissue in lung cancer. Looking at the study overall: Stage I to III disease affected about ten men and 5 women aged about 30 to 85. On average, productive TCRbeta reads reached roughly 3.9 million per sample.

Concerning this clonotype: Its antigen is still unknown. The germline gene is not matched at one end of the junction; a read error may be the cause.

Whole-study findings and limits: In normal lung, the top 100 clones were significantly more dominant than in tumor.

TCRbeta libraries were built with three rounds of nested PCR, modified from ARM-PCR. Each CDR3 protein gets one entry after TCRdb re-called the multiplex PCR reads with MiXCR. Of about 110,000 distinct CDR3 sequences listed, roughly three fifths are singletons. Germline values: CDR1 LGHNT, CDR2 FRNRAP. The CDR3 is 16 residues long. RNA was extracted from bulk tissue without any cell sorting. Distant lung tissue was collected more than 3 cm away from the tumor edge. Between August and November 2014, newly diagnosed, chemotherapy-naive lung cancer patients underwent thoracic surgery in China. The V gene is TRBV12-5, the J gene TRBJ2-2, with D perhaps given as TRBD1 or TRBD2 (6 bases each). The sequenced sample was distant non-tumor lung tissue. The sequence derives from a man in his sixties with non-small cell lung cancer. The DNA for the CDR3 is TGTGCTAGTGGTCCCACATCGAGCCCGGGGGCCGGGGTGCTGTTTTTT. Protein sequence: CASGPTSSPGAGVLFF.